The next 29 T cell receptor beta chains were all read from a single sample in a study of cytomegalovirus exposure and HLA in healthy donors. The PCR was carried out with 60 Vbeta primers and 13 Jbeta primers. TCRdb's copy holds only in-frame clones and misses some; the assay was immunoSEQ multiplex PCR. The listing records about 55,000 clones. Input material: PBMCs. The receptor set was obtained from a man aged 50-60 years in good health and CMV-seropositive.

Note on this clone: This same CDR3 is encoded by further DNA sequences in the sample. The genes are TRBV9 and TRBJ1-2; TRBD1 might be the D (5 bases). The length of the CDR3 is 14 residues. Germline V gene sequence: CDR1 SGDLS, CDR2 YYNGEE. The V end was cut by 0 bases, the J end by 1 base, with 7 bases between. This chain's CDR3 is CASSVGQGNYGYTF. The CDR3 bases are TGTGCCAGCAGCGTAGGCCAGGGTAACTATGGCTACACCTTC.

The rearrangement uses TRBV7-2 and TRBJ1-5, with 9 bases aligning to TRBD1. V gave up 5 bases and J gave up 4 bases; unmatched junction bases: 6. The CDR3 spans 15 residues. Germline lookup yields CDR1 SGHTA and CDR2 FQGNSA. Here the CDR3 reads CASSRRQGGNQPQHF. DNA of the CDR3: TGTGCCAGCAGCCGGCGACAGGGGGGAAATCAGCCCCAGCATTTT.

As to this clone: The sample carries other DNA sequences with the same CDR3. The V call is TRBV7-3, the J call TRBJ1-1, with D unresolved. Deletions cut 5 bases from V and 1 base from J, with 8 bases between. This CDR3 contains 13 residues. Germline V CDR1 and CDR2: SGHTA, FQGTGA. The CDR3 spells CASSPSGNTEAFF. The DNA of the CDR3 is TGTGCCAGCAGCCCCTCAGGGAACACTGAAGCTTTCTTT.

This sequence joins TRBV18 and TRBJ2-7; 10 positions match TRBD2. CDR1 and CDR2 (germline): KGHSH, LQKENI. This CDR3 comprises 14 residues. V was pared by 5 bases and J by 5 bases, with 6 bases of the junction left unmatched. Here the CDR3 reads CASSTRTSGNEQYF. The CDR3, as DNA: TGTGCCAGCTCAACCCGGACTAGCGGCAACGAGCAGTACTTC.

The chain combines TRBV7-9 with TRBJ2-4; the D is unclear. CDR1 SEHNR and CDR2 FQNEAQ come from the germline V gene (reference sequence). CDR3 size: 14 residues. With 1 base removed from V and 8 bases from J, the gap between germline ends came to 12 bases. The CDR3 here is CASSLEFLRDIQYF. CDR3 in DNA: TGTGCCAGCAGCTTAGAGTTCTTACGGGACATTCAGTACTTC.

The chain carries TRBV7-2 and TRBJ2-3, with 10 bases that match TRBD2. After removal of 5 bases from V and 1 base from J, the junction contained 3 bases not matched to a gene. The CDR3 is 15 amino acids. The germline gives CDR1 SGHTA, CDR2 FQGNSA. Here the CDR3 reads CASSLGLAGTDTQYF. The CDR3 DNA reads TGTGCCAGCAGCCTCGGACTAGCGGGCACAGATACGCAGTATTTT.

The V gene is TRBV12-5, the J gene TRBJ1-1; 7 bases map to TRBD1. This CDR3 is built from 14 residues. Losses at the gene ends were 6 bases for V and 3 bases for J; bases not matched to a gene: 7. Germline-derived CDR1 and CDR2 are LGHNT and FRNRAP. CDR3 bases: TGTGCTAGTGGCTTCACAGGGGTCTACACTGAAGCTTTCTTT. Encoded protein: CASGFTGVYTEAFF.

CDR3 sequence: CASSVGGREGADTQYF. The CDR3 nucleotides are TGTGCCAGCAGCGTAGGTGGGCGGGAGGGGGCAGATACGCAGTATTTT. The chain is built from TRBV9 and TRBJ2-3; 9 bases fit TRBD2. Per the germline V gene, CDR1 is SGDLS and CDR2 is YYNGEE. V gave up 0 bases and J gave up 4 bases; unmatched junction bases: 6. This CDR3 contains 16 residues.

The chain recombines TRBV4-2 with TRBJ2-2; TRBD1 matches at 9 bases. The CDR3 is made up of 17 amino acids. The J segment lost 7 bases and the V segment lost 6 bases, leaving 15 bases of the junction unmatched. Germline-derived CDR1 and CDR2 are LGHNA and YNFKEQ. CDR3 bases: TGTGCCAGCAGTCCAAGAAGAAGGGGACAGGGTATCGGGGAGCTGTTTTTT. Translating gives CASSPRRRGQGIGELFF.

The J gene is TRBJ1-1, the V gene TRBV2; weak D call: TRBD1 (6 bases). This CDR3 comprises 14 residues. V lost 8 bases to trimming and J lost 2 bases, with 15 bases between them. Germline lookup yields CDR1 SNHLY and CDR2 FYNNEI. CDR3 region: CASPDLDRNTEAFF. The CDR3 region has the DNA TGTGCCAGCCCTGATTTGGACAGAAACACTGAAGCTTTCTTT.

The chain recombines TRBV30 with TRBJ1-5, with TRBD1 matching over 7 bases. In germline, CDR1 is GTSNPN, CDR2 SVGIG (reference sequence). J was trimmed by 8 bases and V by 1 base; bases with no gene match: 5. The length of the CDR3 is 13 residues. The CDR3 region is CAWSATGMEPQHF. The CDR3 DNA is TGTGCCTGGAGTGCGACAGGGATGGAGCCCCAGCATTTT.

V is TRBV5-6 and J is TRBJ2-5; tentative D call: TRBD1 (6 bases). V dropped 0 bases and J dropped 7 bases, with 19 bases sitting between them. The CDR3 consists of 16 residues. CDR1 and CDR2 from the germline V gene are SGHDT and YYEEEE. This CDR3 reads CASSLDQGSIRPTQYF. In nucleotides, the CDR3 is TGTGCCAGCAGCTTGGACCAGGGGTCGATCCGACCGACCCAGTACTTC. The full variable domain, in which reference TRBV5-6 and TRBJ2-5 provide the parts outside the CDR3, is DAGVTQSPTHLIKTRGQQVTLRCSPKSGHDTVSWYQQALGQGPQFIFQYYEEEERQRGNFPDRFSGHQFPNYSSELNVNALLLGDSALYLCASSLDQGSIRPTQYFGPGTRLLVL.

V is TRBV28 and J is TRBJ2-2, with TRBD1 as a possible D gene (6 bases). Germline CDR1 is MDHEN and CDR2 is SYDVKM. The CDR3 runs 15 residues. V lost 9 bases to trimming and J lost 1 base, with 15 bases between them. This CDR3 reads CASWATGRNTGELFF. The DNA of the CDR3 is TGTGCCAGTTGGGCCACAGGGAGGAACACCGGGGAGCTGTTTTTT.

The J gene is TRBJ2-1, the V gene TRBV10-2, with TRBD1 matching over 9 bases. Germline-derived CDR1 and CDR2 are WSHSY and SAAADI. Trimming removed 6 bases from V and 9 bases from J; junction bases left unmatched: 6. The CDR3 runs to 13 residues. The CDR3 loop is CASRGQGAGEQFF. The CDR3 coding sequence is TGCGCCAGCAGGGGACAGGGTGCCGGTGAGCAGTTCTTC.

The chain links TRBV5-1 to TRBJ1-1; D gene ambiguous. The V end lost 5 bases, the J end lost 4 bases, and 15 bases lay between the germline ends. The CDR3 sequence is 14 residues long. The germline V gene has CDR1 SGHRS and CDR2 YFSETQ. Here the CDR3 reads CASSTGSERTEAFF. For the CDR3, the DNA is TGCGCCAGCAGTACGGGATCCGAACGCACTGAAGCTTTCTTT.

The chain joins TRBV2 to TRBJ2-4; 8 bases match TRBD2. Germline assignment: CDR1 SNHLY and CDR2 FYNNEI. The ends lost 2 bases at V and 8 bases at J; junction bases unmatched: 5. CDR3 length equals 14 residues. CDR3 DNA sequence: TGTGCCAGCAGTGAAACTTACGGGGGGGACATTCAGTACTTC. Its translation: CASSETYGGDIQYF.

The genes are TRBV5-4 and TRBJ2-1; TRBD2 aligns across 14 bases. The CDR3 runs to 16 residues. Germline V gives CDR1 SGHNT, CDR2 YYREEE (reference sequence). V gave up 3 bases and J gave up 10 bases; unmatched junction bases: 9. DNA of the CDR3: TGTGCCAGCAGCTCCCCGGGACTAGCGGGAGCAGGGGAGCAGTTCTTC. Its translation: CASSSPGLAGAGEQFF.

J is TRBJ1-4 and V is TRBV9; D is uncertain. Germline V lookup: CDR1 SGDLS, CDR2 YYNGEE. CDR3 length equals 12 residues. V was clipped by 0 bases and J by 10 bases, with 7 bases between them. In nucleotides, the CDR3 is TGTGCCAGCAGCGTAGACGCAGGAAAACTGTTTTTT. Translated, it gives CASSVDAGKLFF.

This sequence joins TRBV7-3 and TRBJ2-2; 14 bases map to TRBD2. The CDR3 is made up of 18 amino acids. With V trimmed by 5 bases and J by 6 bases, 11 bases remained unmatched. Germline values: CDR1 SGHTA, CDR2 FQGTGA. CDR3 in amino acids: CASSRGLAGAPGAGELFF. CDR3 nucleotide sequence: TGTGCCAGCAGCCGGGGACTAGCGGGGGCGCCCGGTGCCGGGGAGCTGTTTTTT. Combining the CDR3 with reference TRBV7-3 and TRBJ2-2 gives the whole variable domain GAGVSQTPSNKVTEKGKYVELRCDPISGHTALYWYRQSLGQGPEFLIYFQGTGAADDSGLPNDRFFAVRPEGSVSTLKIQRTERGDSAVYLCASSRGLAGAPGAGELFFGEGSRLTVL.

The V gene is TRBV10-3, the J gene TRBJ1-1, with D unclear. Germline V gives CDR1 ENHRY, CDR2 SYGVKD. This CDR3 has 13 residues. V lost 3 bases and J 1 base, leaving 6 bases between the germline ends. As DNA, the CDR3 is TGTGCCATCAGTGAAGGGAGGAACACTGAAGCTTTCTTT. As protein: CAISEGRNTEAFF.

This chain links TRBV4-1 with TRBJ2-3; 9 bases match TRBD1. The CDR3 consists of 16 residues. V dropped 3 bases and J dropped 2; count of bases not matched to a gene: 6. Looked up from germline, CDR1 is MGHRA and CDR2 is YSYEKL. For the CDR3, the DNA is TGCGCCAGCAGCCAGGAGTGGGACAGGGACACAGATACGCAGTATTTT. This codes for CASSQEWDRDTDTQYF.

This chain uses TRBV7-9 with TRBJ1-2, with a tentative D call TRBD1 (5 bases). Between the trimmed V and J ends, which lost 1 base and 5 bases, there was a span of 14 bases. CDR3 length equals 15 residues. From germline, CDR1 is SEHNR and CDR2 FQNEAQ (reference sequence). CDR3 amino acids: CASSLVQGIGYGYTF. CDR3 nucleotides: TGTGCCAGCAGCTTAGTTCAGGGTATCGGGTATGGCTACACCTTC.

CDR3 protein: CASNLQGGGYTF. The CDR3 DNA reads as TGTGCCAGCAACTTACAGGGCGGTGGCTACACCTTC. The genes are TRBV2 and TRBJ1-2, with D possibly TRBD1 on 6 matching bases. Trimming stripped 7 bases from V and 7 bases from J, with 13 bases between. This CDR3 has 12 amino acids. CDR1 SNHLY and CDR2 FYNNEI come from the germline V gene.

The chain recombines TRBV30 with TRBJ2-1, with D perhaps matching TRBD1 (5 bases). CDR1 is GTSNPN and CDR2 is SVGIG in the germline V gene (reference sequence). The CDR3 runs 15 residues. The ends were cut back, 5 bases at V and 0 bases at J, with 14 bases in the middle. The CDR3 DNA is TGTGCCTGGGACAGACAGCCCATCTCCTACAATGAGCAGTTCTTC. Translated, it gives CAWDRQPISYNEQFF.

For the CDR3, the DNA is TGTGCCAGCAGTGTCCGGGACAGCCAGGCTGGCTACACCTTC. This codes for CASSVRDSQAGYTF. This chain links TRBV6-1 with TRBJ1-2; TRBD1 matches at 7 bases. The CDR3 loop spans 14 amino acids. The ends lost 4 bases at V and 7 bases at J; junction bases unmatched: 9. Germline V CDR1 and CDR2: MNHNS, SASEGT.

This chain links TRBV5-8 with TRBJ2-7, with a tentative D call TRBD1 (6 bases). The CDR3 sequence is 14 residues long. Trimming removed 5 bases from V and 3 bases from J, with 15 bases in between. The germline V gene encodes CDR1 SGHTS and CDR2 YDEGEE. CDR3 sequence (DNA): TGTGCCAGCAGAGATAGAGGGGGATTCTACGAGCAGTACTTC. This encodes CASRDRGGFYEQYF.

Of note for this clone: A read error may produce the germline difference seen at one junction end. V and J are TRBV29-1 and TRBJ1-1, with a weak D call TRBD1 (6 bases). The CDR3 totals 12 residues. From germline, CDR1 is SQVTM and CDR2 ANQGSEA. DNA of the CDR3: TGCAGCGTTGTACAGGGAAACACTGAAGATTTCTTT. Translating gives CSVVQGNTEDFF.

The V call is TRBV7-9, the J call TRBJ2-7, with TRBD1 matching over 9 bases. The V and J ends lost 5 bases and 4 bases, in that order; junction bases with no gene match: 6. This CDR3 is 14 amino acids long. Germline CDR1 reads SEHNR; CDR2 reads FQNEAQ (reference sequence). The CDR3 DNA is TGTGCCAGCAGCCCCGGGACAGGGAAGTACGAGCAGTACTTC. This translates into CASSPGTGKYEQYF.

The chain employs TRBV28 and TRBJ2-7, with D possibly TRBD1 on 6 matching bases. The CDR3 runs 15 residues. Trimming pared 8 bases from V and 3 bases from J, leaving 20 bases between. Germline V gene sequence: CDR1 MDHEN, CDR2 SYDVKM. The CDR3 protein is CASRGTGQRGYEQYF. As DNA, the CDR3 is TGTGCCAGCCGGGGAACCGGACAGAGAGGCTACGAGCAGTACTTC.